This T cell receptor beta chain was recovered during a study of response to subunit inactivated influenza vaccine (dated by TCRdb to between 2017 and 2018). For the wider study: The study used deep quantitative T cell receptor repertoire profiling to track responses to a trivalent subunit inactivated influenza vaccine. What the work shows at the level of the full study, not this receptor alone: The authors suggested that each seasonal influenza vaccination may recruit only a limited number of new T cells.

Comment on this clonotype: The antigen it binds to is not known. Base qualities are not at hand, and no much larger clone is one base apart.

The CDR3 covers 17 residues, taking in both the cysteine and the phenylalanine. Only the CDR3 portion is preserved as DNA: 51 bases, with reading frame beginning at the first base. Via the germline V gene, CDR1 is SGHDN and CDR2 FVKESK. Trimmed from V: 0 bases; trimmed from J: 1 base; junction bases lacking a gene match: 9. Receptors were amplified or captured by RT-PCR. These reads were obtained on an Illumina HiSeq 2500. In TCRdb, the public reads were trimmed at Q25 with fastp and aligned with MiXCR, with productive beta chains retained. Each CDR3 protein gets just one entry, which takes the most common genes and DNA from the rows behind it. This sample comprises 300,000 to 350,000 distinct CDR3 sequences, 22% of them detected only once. The ten largest clones capture about a tenth of the sample.

The material sequenced was PBMCs from blood, taken approximately 22 months after vaccination. This sequence was found in a man aged 50-75 years who received an inactivated influenza vaccine. Donor details come from another sample of the same person, matched by shared clones. The chain joins TRBV14 to TRBJ2-7; 7 central bases correspond to TRBD1. This receptor carries the CDR3 CASSQEGTDYFSYEQYF. Read as DNA, the sequence is TGTGCCAGCAGCCAAGAAGGGACAGACTACTTTTCCTACGAGCAGTACTTC.